This entry lists 15 T cell receptor beta chains sequenced from one sample in a study of blood T cells in healthy people across ages. With a J-beta primer mix and a sample-barcoded 5' primer, a second PCR ran about 7 to 12 cycles. A single record per CDR3 protein comes from TCRdb applying MiXCR to the 5' RACE reads. The sample holds over 950,000 distinct CDR3 sequences, around two fifths seen once. The sequenced material came from blood. These receptors all come from a man aged 18 to 30 in good health.

This clonotype occurred a few times. The DNA is omitted, as the CDR3 cannot be located on it reliably, and the CDR3 follows TCRdb's listing. This chain links TRBV12-3 or TRBV12-4 with TRBJ1-5. The length of the CDR3 is 16 amino acids, counting both ends. The CDR3 reads CASSSSAGYSNQPQHF.

Regarding this clonotype: At one end, the junction sequence differs from germline, possibly due to a read error. V gene TRBV5-6 combines with J gene TRBJ2-1; a possible D gene is TRBD1 (6 bases). The CDR3 contains 15 residues. The V gene's germline CDR1 is SGHDT and CDR2 YYEEEE. CDR3 DNA: TGTGTCAGCAGCTTGGGGGCTTCCTCCTACAATGAGCAGTTCTTC. It specifies CVSSLGASSYNEQFF.

In its sample, this clonotype was seen a few times. The chain links TRBV2 to TRBJ2-3; 8 bases align to TRBD1. This CDR3 spans 16 amino acids. Germline CDR1 and CDR2: SNHLY and FYNNEI. Trimming at V came to 10 bases and at J to 4 bases, leaving 16 bases not matched to a gene. The CDR3: CATQIGAGGWPDTQYF. CDR3 coding DNA: TGTGCCACCCAGATTGGGGCAGGGGGCTGGCCAGATACGCAGTATTTT.

Concerning this clonotype: A much larger clone differs from this one at a single base, so this may be a read error. The chain recombines TRBV27 with TRBJ1-2; D unresolved. V shed 5 bases and J shed 6 bases, with 10 bases lying between them. The CDR3 has 12 amino acids. Germline V CDR1 and CDR2: MNHEY, SMNVEV (reference sequence). Here the CDR3 reads CASSRGFDGYTF. The CDR3 bases are TGTGCCAGCAGTCGAGGATTTGATGGCTACACCTTC.

The genes are TRBV28 and TRBJ1-2; D is undetermined. Germline-derived CDR1 and CDR2 are MDHEN and SYDVKM. The ends were cut back, 6 bases at V and 3 bases at J, with 11 bases in the middle. This CDR3 is 13 amino acids long. CDR3 sequence: CASSEGEYYGYTF. CDR3 nucleotide sequence: TGTGCCAGCAGCGAGGGCGAATACTATGGCTACACCTTC.

This clonotype turned up a few times. V gene TRBV2 combines with J gene TRBJ2-4; TRBD1 agrees at 7 bases. The germline CDR1 and CDR2 sequences are SNHLY and FYNNEI. CDR3 length: 14 residues. Trimming cost V 8 bases and J 3 bases; bases outside gene matches: 7. The CDR3 is CASLLDRNKNIQYF. CDR3 DNA: TGTGCCAGCCTTCTGGACAGGAACAAAAACATTCAGTACTTC.

Many counts were recorded for this clonotype. The rearrangement joins TRBV12-3 or TRBV12-4 to TRBJ1-1; maybe TRBD1 (5 bases). V lost 9 bases, J lost 1 base, and 15 bases lay in between. CDR3 length: 14 amino acids. Here the CDR3 DNA reads TGTGCCAGTAAGCCCGGACATACGAACACTGAAGCTTTCTTT. This encodes CASKPGHTNTEAFF.

This chain uses TRBV20-1 with TRBJ2-5; 9 bases match TRBD2. CDR1 is DFQATT, CDR2 SNEGSKA, per germline (reference sequence). V trimming: 0 bases; J trimming: 3 bases; junction bases outside the gene matches: 8. CDR3 length: 16 residues. CDR3: CSARDLRAGGEETQYF. The CDR3 nucleotides read TGCAGTGCTAGAGATCTGAGAGCGGGGGGAGAAGAGACCCAGTACTTC.

V is TRBV6-6 and J is TRBJ2-1, with TRBD1 matching over 7 bases. The V and J ends lost 6 bases and 2 bases, in that order; junction bases with no gene match: 4. This CDR3 has 14 amino acids. Germline loops: CDR1 MNHNY, CDR2 SVGAGI (reference sequence). CDR3 coding DNA: TGTGCCAGCAGGAACGGACAGGCCTACAATGAGCAGTTCTTC. This encodes CASRNGQAYNEQFF.

This clonotype was detected only a few times. The chain links TRBV18 to TRBJ2-1; possibly TRBD2 for D (5 bases). This CDR3 has 16 residues. The germline V and J ends were trimmed by 3 bases and 4 bases, with 16 bases remaining between them. Germline assignment: CDR1 KGHSH and CDR2 LQKENI. The CDR3 loop is CASSPSRVGLYNEQFF. The DNA of the CDR3 is TGTGCCAGCTCACCCTCGAGGGTTGGTTTATACAATGAGCAGTTCTTC.

The chain links TRBV12-3 or TRBV12-4 to TRBJ1-1; TRBD1 is a possible D gene (6 bases). The CDR3 length is 13 residues. V was clipped by 6 bases and J by 4 bases, with 12 bases between them. CDR3 in amino acids: CASSFNRATEAFF. The CDR3 DNA reads as TGTGCCAGCAGCTTTAACAGGGCCACTGAAGCTTTCTTT.

The chain has TRBV20-1 and TRBJ2-5; 9 bases are shared with TRBD2. The germline CDR1 and CDR2 sequences are DFQATT and SNEGSKA (reference sequence). CDR3 length: 14 amino acids. V was clipped by 5 bases and J by 5 bases; unmatched bases: 9. The CDR3 bases are TGCAGTGCTCAGGCGGGGGGGGCTTTGGAGACCCAGTACTTC. It codes for CSAQAGGALETQYF.

This clonotype was seen a handful of times. The chain carries TRBV6-1 and TRBJ2-1, with 12 bases aligning to TRBD1. The V segment lost 6 bases and the J segment 9 bases; nucleotides outside the gene matches: 12. Germline V gene lookup returns CDR1 MNHNS and CDR2 SASEGT. The CDR3 loop spans 16 amino acids. The CDR3 DNA is TGTGCCAGCAGCGAGAGGGACAGGGGGCTATTGGGTGAGCAGTTCTTC. Residues: CASSERDRGLLGEQFF.

The rearrangement uses TRBV28 and TRBJ2-1; the match to TRBD1 covers 9 bases. This CDR3 region has 16 residues. Looked up from germline, CDR1 is MDHEN and CDR2 is SYDVKM. V dropped 6 bases and J dropped 5; count of bases not matched to a gene: 11. CDR3 residues: CASSYSPGQGNNEQFF. The CDR3 DNA follows: TGTGCCAGCAGCTACTCGCCGGGACAGGGAAACAATGAGCAGTTCTTC.

The CDR3 loop is CASSVESGPTDTQYF. Written as DNA, the CDR3 is TGTGCCAGCAGCGTGGAGTCAGGCCCCACAGATACGCAGTATTTT. The chain joins TRBV9 to TRBJ2-3; D gene ambiguous. The CDR3 totals 15 residues. Germline lookup yields CDR1 SGDLS and CDR2 YYNGEE. V lost 2 bases to trimming and J lost 2 bases, with 12 bases between them. The entire variable domain, with the rest obtained from reference TRBV9 and TRBJ2-3, is as follows: DSGVTQTPKHLITATGQRVTLRCSPRSGDLSVYWYQQSLDQGLQFLIQYYNGEERAKGNILERFSAQQFPDLHSELNLSSLELGDSALYFCASSVESGPTDTQYFGPGTRLTVL.